One sample yielded the 25 T cell receptor beta chains listed below, sequenced in a study of T cells expressing NK-cell markers. TCRdb re-called the 5' RACE reads and catalogs CDR3 proteins one per entry, DNA excluded. In total, the table holds 350,000 to 450,000 distinct CDR3 sequences. The sequencing input was blood T cells: a sorted CD56 or NKG2C T cell subset, CD4+ or CD8+ T cells, or bulk PBMC T cells (not recorded which). Receptors were obtained from a man aged 18 to 69 in good health.

The genes are TRBV6-1 and TRBJ1-2; TCRdb gives TRBD1 as the D gene, but with no DNA this cannot be confirmed. The CDR3 length is 13 residues. Germline loops: CDR1 MNHNS, CDR2 SASEGT. The CDR3 region is CASSKTGEGGYTF.

V usage is TRBV6-5 and J usage is TRBJ2-3; the D call from TCRdb, TRBD2, cannot be confirmed without DNA. The CDR3 length is 13 residues. CDR1 MNHEY and CDR2 SVGAGI come from the germline V gene. CDR3 sequence reads: CASSFGGANTQYF.

The V call is TRBV5-1, the J call TRBJ2-7; checking the TCRdb D call of TRBD2 is not possible without DNA. The CDR3 length is 17 residues. From germline, CDR1 is SGHRS and CDR2 YFSETQ. CDR3 sequence reads: CASSLKMTSGASYEQYF.

The chain carries TRBV7-9 and TRBJ2-5; no DNA is available, so the TRBD1 call from TCRdb remains unchecked. The CDR3 extends over 15 amino acids. Per germline, CDR1 SEHNR and CDR2 FQNEAQ (reference sequence). CDR3 region: CASSLLSVEQETQYF.

The V gene is TRBV4-2, the J gene TRBJ2-1. The CDR3 covers 15 residues. Germline lookup yields CDR1 LGHNA and CDR2 YNFKEQ. The CDR3 spells CASSQVGSEYNEQFF.

The chain has TRBV28 and TRBJ1-5. Germline V CDR1 and CDR2: MDHEN, SYDVKM. CDR3 length equals 16 residues. CDR3: CASSPGGSSSNQPQHF.

V is TRBV28 and J is TRBJ2-2; TCRdb selects TRBD2, and the lack of DNA leaves this call unchecked. The CDR3 loop spans 14 amino acids. Germline values: CDR1 MDHEN, CDR2 SYDVKM. CDR3 residues: CASSPPGPARELFF.

The gene calls are TRBV20-1 and TRBJ2-7; TCRdb reports TRBD1, a call that lacks DNA to check it against. This CDR3 is 14 amino acids long. The V gene's germline CDR1 is DFQATT and CDR2 SNEGSKA (reference sequence). CDR3: CSASRRDRSLEQYF.

This rearrangement joins TRBV11-3 to TRBJ2-1. The CDR3 contains 14 residues. Germline V gene data show CDR1 as SGHNT and CDR2 as YENEEA. This CDR3 reads CASSLDRLYNEQFF.

The chain combines TRBV7-9 with TRBJ2-6; checking the TCRdb D call of TRBD1 is not possible without DNA. This CDR3 contains 17 residues. Germline assignment: CDR1 SEHNR and CDR2 FQNEAQ (reference sequence). The CDR3: CASTIQGFPSGANVLTF. Full variable domain (outside the CDR3, taken from reference TRBV7-9 and TRBJ2-6): DTGVSQNPRHKITKRGQNVTFRCDPISEHNRLYWYRQTLGQGPEFLTYFQNEAQLEKSRLLSDRFSAERPKGSFSTLEIQRTEQGDSAMYLCASTIQGFPSGANVLTFGAGSRLTVL.

The J gene is TRBJ1-2, the V gene TRBV12-3 or TRBV12-4; the TCRdb call, TRBD1, lacks DNA for checking. The CDR3 runs 12 residues. CDR3 amino acids: CASSPAGGGYTF.

The chain couples TRBV20-1 to TRBJ2-3; the TCRdb call, TRBD2, lacks DNA for checking. This CDR3 spans 19 amino acids. Germline CDR1 DFQATT, CDR2 SNEGSKA (reference sequence). CDR3 sequence: CSARPALSGGISSTDTQYF.

The rearrangement joins TRBV3-1 to TRBJ1-3; TCRdb selects TRBD1, and the lack of DNA leaves this call unchecked. The V gene's germline CDR1 is LGHDT and CDR2 YNNKEL (reference sequence). There are 21 residues in the CDR3. CDR3: CASSPTALSRDALNSGNTIYF.

The chain links TRBV6-1 to TRBJ1-1. Germline values: CDR1 MNHNS, CDR2 SASEGT. The CDR3 is made up of 13 amino acids. The chain's CDR3 is CASSETMNTEAFF.

V usage is TRBV25-1 and J usage is TRBJ2-5. The CDR3 is 13 amino acids. Germline V CDR1 and CDR2: MGHDK, SYGVNS. CDR3 sequence: CASSNLIQETQYF.

CDR3: CASNNAQGETDTQYF. The V call is TRBV28, the J call TRBJ2-3; TCRdb's assignment of TRBD1 cannot be checked, as there is no DNA. Germline V CDR1 and CDR2: MDHEN, SYDVKM. This CDR3 is built from 15 residues.

The chain recombines TRBV5-1 with TRBJ1-1. The V gene's germline CDR1 is SGHRS and CDR2 YFSETQ. CDR3 length: 13 residues. This chain's CDR3 is CASSVGRYTEAFF.

J is TRBJ1-1 and V is TRBV7-2; with no DNA, the TCRdb D assignment of TRBD1 cannot be verified. CDR3 length: 16 residues. Germline lookup yields CDR1 SGHTA and CDR2 FQGNSA. CDR3: CASSLKLDRSNTEAFF.

The CDR3 loop is CASSDRGQAGQPQHF. The V gene is TRBV2, the J gene TRBJ1-5; the TCRdb call, TRBD1, lacks DNA for checking. The CDR3 spans 15 residues. The V gene's germline CDR1 is SNHLY and CDR2 FYNNEI. Filled out from reference TRBV2 and TRBJ1-5, the complete variable domain reads EPEVTQTPSHQVTQMGQEVILRCVPISNHLYFYWYRQILGQKVEFLVSFYNNEISEKSEIFDDQFSVERPDGSNFTLKIRSTKLEDSAMYFCASSDRGQAGQPQHFGDGTRLSIL.

The chain uses TRBV7-8 and TRBJ2-7; TCRdb proposes TRBD2, but this gene call is untestable without DNA. The CDR3 covers 16 residues. The germline CDR1 and CDR2 sequences are SGHVS and FQNEAQ. This CDR3 reads CASSLEGPAARHEQYF.

The CDR3 is CASSPLGGTSTDTQYF. The chain recombines TRBV11-2 with TRBJ2-3; TCRdb's D gene call, TRBD1, goes unchecked for lack of DNA. The CDR3 has 16 residues. The germline V gene encodes CDR1 SGHAT and CDR2 FQNNGV.

This rearrangement joins TRBV3-1 to TRBJ1-3; TCRdb designates TRBD1, a call that cannot be tested without DNA. This CDR3 has 19 amino acids. The germline gives CDR1 LGHDT, CDR2 YNNKEL (reference sequence). Here the CDR3 reads CASSQVDYTGDRSGNTIYF.

The V call is TRBV5-1, the J call TRBJ2-3; TCRdb's D call, TRBD1, is unchecked because there is no DNA. CDR1 is SGHRS, CDR2 YFSETQ, per germline. This CDR3 region has 14 residues. The CDR3 spells CASSSPGYTDTQYF.

CDR3 amino acids: CASSYDWGSNEQFF. The chain combines TRBV3-1 with TRBJ2-1; without DNA, the TCRdb call of TRBD1 cannot be checked. Germline CDR1 LGHDT, CDR2 YNNKEL (reference sequence). The CDR3 consists of 14 residues.

This chain joins TRBV5-4 and TRBJ2-1; without DNA, the TCRdb call of TRBD2 cannot be checked. Germline V gives CDR1 SGHNT, CDR2 YYREEE (reference sequence). There are 17 residues in the CDR3. CDR3 in amino acids: CASSLDQLVSSDNEQFF.